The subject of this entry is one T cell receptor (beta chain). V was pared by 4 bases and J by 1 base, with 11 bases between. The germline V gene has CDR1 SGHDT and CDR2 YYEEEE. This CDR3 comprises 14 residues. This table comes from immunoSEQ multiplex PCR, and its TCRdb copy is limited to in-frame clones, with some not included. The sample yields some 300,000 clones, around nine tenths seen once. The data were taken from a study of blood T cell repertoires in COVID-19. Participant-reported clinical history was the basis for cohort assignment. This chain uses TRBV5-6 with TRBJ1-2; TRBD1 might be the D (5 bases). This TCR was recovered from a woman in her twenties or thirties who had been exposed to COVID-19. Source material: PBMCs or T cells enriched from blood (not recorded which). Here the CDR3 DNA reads TGTGCCAGCAGCCAGGCGGGGGTTAACTATGGCTACACCTTC. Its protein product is CASSQAGVNYGYTF.